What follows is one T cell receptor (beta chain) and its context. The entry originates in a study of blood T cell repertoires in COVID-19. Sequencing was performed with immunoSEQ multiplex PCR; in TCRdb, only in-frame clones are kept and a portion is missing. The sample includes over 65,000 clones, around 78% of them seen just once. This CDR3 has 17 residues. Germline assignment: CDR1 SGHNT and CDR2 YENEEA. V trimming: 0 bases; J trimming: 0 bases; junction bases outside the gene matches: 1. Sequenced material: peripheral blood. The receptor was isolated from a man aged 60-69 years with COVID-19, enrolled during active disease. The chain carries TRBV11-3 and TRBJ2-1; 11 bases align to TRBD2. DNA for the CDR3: TGTGCCAGCAGCTTAGACACTAGCGGGAGCTCCTACAATGAGCAGTTCTTC. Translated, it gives CASSLDTSGSSYNEQFF.